This T cell receptor (beta chain) was documented in a study of control samples from healthy donors and cancer patients. The CDR3 covers 12 residues. Germline CDR1 and CDR2: MDHEN and SYDVKM. The J segment lost 5 bases and the V segment lost 7 bases, leaving 4 bases of the junction unmatched. The data were produced by immunoSEQ multiplex PCR, yet TCRdb's version contains in-frame clones alone and is incomplete. The sample includes 150,000 or so clones, roughly 92% of them seen just once. The specimen was blood. The chain has TRBV28 and TRBJ2-5; 7 bases align to TRBD2. The TCR was taken from a woman aged 25-40 years in good health. In DNA form, the CDR3 reads TGTGCCAGCACCGGGACTAAGGAGACCCAGTACTTC. This codes for CASTGTKETQYF.